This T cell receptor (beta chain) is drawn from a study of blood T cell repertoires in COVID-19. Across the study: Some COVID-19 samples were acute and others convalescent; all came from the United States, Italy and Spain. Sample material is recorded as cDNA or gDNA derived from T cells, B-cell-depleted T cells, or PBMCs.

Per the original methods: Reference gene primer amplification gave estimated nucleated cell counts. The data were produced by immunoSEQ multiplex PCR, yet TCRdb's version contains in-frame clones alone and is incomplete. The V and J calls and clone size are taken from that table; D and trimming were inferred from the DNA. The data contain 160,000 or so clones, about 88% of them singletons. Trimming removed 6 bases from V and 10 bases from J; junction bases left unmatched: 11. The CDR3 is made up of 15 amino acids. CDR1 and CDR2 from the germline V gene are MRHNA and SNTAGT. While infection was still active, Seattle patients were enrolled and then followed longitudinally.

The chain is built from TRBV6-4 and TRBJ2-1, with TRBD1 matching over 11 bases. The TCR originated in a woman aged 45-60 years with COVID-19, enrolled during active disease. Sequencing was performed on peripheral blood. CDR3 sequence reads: CASSVGTGGSKEQFF. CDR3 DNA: TGTGCCAGCAGCGTAGGGACAGGGGGTTCAAAGGAGCAGTTCTTC.